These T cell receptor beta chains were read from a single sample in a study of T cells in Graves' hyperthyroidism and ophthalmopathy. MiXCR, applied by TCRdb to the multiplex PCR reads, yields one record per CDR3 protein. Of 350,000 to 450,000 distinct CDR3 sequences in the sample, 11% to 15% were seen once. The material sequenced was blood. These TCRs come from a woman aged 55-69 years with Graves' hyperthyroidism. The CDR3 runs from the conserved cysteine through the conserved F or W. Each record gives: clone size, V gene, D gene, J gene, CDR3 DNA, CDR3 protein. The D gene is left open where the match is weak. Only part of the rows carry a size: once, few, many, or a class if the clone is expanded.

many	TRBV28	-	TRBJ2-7	TGTGCCAGCAGCGTTCGGGGGTACGAGCAGTACTTC	CASSVRGYEQYF
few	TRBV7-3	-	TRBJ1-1	TGTGCCAGCAGCCCCAATACAGGTTTAAGCACTGAAGCTTTCTTT	CASSPNTGLSTEAFF
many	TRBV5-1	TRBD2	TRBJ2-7	TGCGCCAGCAGCTTGGAGCGGGGCGCCTACGAGCAGTACTTC	CASSLERGAYEQYF
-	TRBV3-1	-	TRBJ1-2	TGTGCCAGCAGCCTAGGACTATTGGACGTCCGTAACTATGGCTACACCTTC	CASSLGLLDVRNYGYTF
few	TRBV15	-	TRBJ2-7	TGTGCCACCAGCATTCTCACAGGGCTCTCCTACGAGCAGTACTTC	CATSILTGLSYEQYF
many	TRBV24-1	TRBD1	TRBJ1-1	TGTGCCACCAGTGACGAACCGGGACAGGGACGGATGGCGAACACTGAAGCTTTCTTT	CATSDEPGQGRMANTEAFF
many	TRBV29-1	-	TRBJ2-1	TGCAGCGTGGACGCTTACAATGAGCAGTTCTTC	CSVDAYNEQFF
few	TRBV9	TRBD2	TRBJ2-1	TGTGCCAGCAGCGTAGCCGGGACTAGCGGTCGGGAGCAGTTCTTC	CASSVAGTSGREQFF
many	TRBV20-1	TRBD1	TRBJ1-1	TGCAGTGCTAGAAGTGGTTCCGGGACAGGGGGCACTGAAGCTTTCTTT	CSARSGSGTGGTEAFF
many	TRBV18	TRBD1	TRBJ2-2	TGTGCCAGCGCCGAGGGACAGGGGAGGACCGGGGAGCTGTTTTTT	CASAEGQGRTGELFF
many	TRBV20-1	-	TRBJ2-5	TGCAGTGCTAGGACCGGGACCGAGATCCAGTACTTC	CSARTGTEIQYF
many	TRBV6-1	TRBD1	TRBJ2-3	TGTGCCAGCAGTGCGGCAGGGGGAATAGATACGCAGTATTTT	CASSAAGGIDTQYF
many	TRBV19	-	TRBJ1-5	TGTGCCAGTACCATGCTGGGTCAGCCCCAGCATTTT	CASTMLGQPQHF
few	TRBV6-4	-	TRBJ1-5	TGTGCCGGACGGACGGTAGATAGCAATCAGCCCCAGCATTTT	CAGRTVDSNQPQHF
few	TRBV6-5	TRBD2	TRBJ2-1	TGTGCCAGCAGTTACCCTACTAGCGGGATTAATGAGCAGTTCTTC	CASSYPTSGINEQFF
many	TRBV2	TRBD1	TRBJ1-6	TGTGCCAGCAACGGGGACAGCCGGAGTTCACCCCTCCACTTT	CASNGDSRSSPLHF